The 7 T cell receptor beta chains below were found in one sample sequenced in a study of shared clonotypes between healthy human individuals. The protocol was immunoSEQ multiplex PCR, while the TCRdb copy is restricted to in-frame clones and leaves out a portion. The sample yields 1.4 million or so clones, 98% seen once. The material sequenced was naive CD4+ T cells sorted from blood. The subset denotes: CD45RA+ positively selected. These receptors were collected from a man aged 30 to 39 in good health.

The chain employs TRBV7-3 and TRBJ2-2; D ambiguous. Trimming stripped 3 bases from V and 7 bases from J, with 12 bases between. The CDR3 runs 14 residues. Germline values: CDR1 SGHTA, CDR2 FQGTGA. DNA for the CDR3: TGTGCCAGCAGCTTTGCGGAGTTCGGCGGGGAGCTGTTTTTT. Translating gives CASSFAEFGGELFF.

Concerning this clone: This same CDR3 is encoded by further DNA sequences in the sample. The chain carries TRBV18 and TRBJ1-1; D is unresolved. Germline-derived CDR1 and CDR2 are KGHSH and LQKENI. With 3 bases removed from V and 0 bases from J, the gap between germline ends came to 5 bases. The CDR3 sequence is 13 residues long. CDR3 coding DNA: TGTGCCAGCTCACCTCAGGTGAACACTGAAGCTTTCTTT. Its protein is CASSPQVNTEAFF. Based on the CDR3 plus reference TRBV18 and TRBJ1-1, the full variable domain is NAGVMQNPRHLVRRRGQEARLRCSPMKGHSHVYWYRQLPEEGLKFMVYLQKENIIDESGMPKERFSAEFPKEGPSILRIQQVVRGDSAAYFCASSPQVNTEAFFGQGTRLTVV.

CDR3 residues: CASSPPGRLNGELFF. DNA of the CDR3: TGTGCCAGCAGTCCACCCGGACGTCTTAACGGGGAGCTGTTTTTT. The chain links TRBV28 to TRBJ2-2; D is unresolved. CDR1 is MDHEN and CDR2 is SYDVKM in the germline V gene. The CDR3 runs to 15 residues. Deletions cut 5 bases from V and 7 bases from J, with 17 bases between.

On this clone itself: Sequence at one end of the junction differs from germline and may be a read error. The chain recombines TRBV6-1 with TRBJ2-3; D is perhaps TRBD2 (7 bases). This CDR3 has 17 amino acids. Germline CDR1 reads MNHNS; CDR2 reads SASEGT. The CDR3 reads CASSKALGGAGTDTQYF. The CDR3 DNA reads TGTGCCAGCAGTAAAGCCTTAGGGGGGGCTGGGACAGATACGCAGTATTTT.

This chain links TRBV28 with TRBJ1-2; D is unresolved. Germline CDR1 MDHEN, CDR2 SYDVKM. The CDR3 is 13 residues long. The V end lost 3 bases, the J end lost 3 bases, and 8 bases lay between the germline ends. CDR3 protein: CASSLRKDYGYTF. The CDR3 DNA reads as TGTGCCAGCAGTTTGAGGAAGGACTATGGCTACACCTTC.

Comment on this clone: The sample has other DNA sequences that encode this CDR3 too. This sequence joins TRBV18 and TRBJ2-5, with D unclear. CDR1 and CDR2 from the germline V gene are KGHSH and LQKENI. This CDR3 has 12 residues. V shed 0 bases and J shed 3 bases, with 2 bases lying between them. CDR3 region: CASSPPEETQYF. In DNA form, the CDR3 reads TGTGCCAGCTCACCACCGGAAGAGACCCAGTACTTC.

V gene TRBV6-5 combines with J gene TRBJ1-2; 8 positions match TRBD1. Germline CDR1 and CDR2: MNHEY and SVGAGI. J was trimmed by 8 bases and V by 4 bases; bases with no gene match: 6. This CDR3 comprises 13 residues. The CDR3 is CASSWDRLGGYTF. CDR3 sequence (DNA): TGTGCCAGCAGTTGGGACAGGTTAGGAGGCTACACCTTC.